These 20 T cell receptor beta chains originate from one sample sequenced in a study of blood T cell repertoires in COVID-19 (TCRdb year 2020). The protocol used for the library was the immunoSEQ multiplex PCR assay. TCRdb took this table from immuneACCESS and kept in-frame rearrangements with V and J called. Such tables lack part of the clones; where checked against another copy, unresolved V genes explain under half of the gap, and the rest is unexplained. This sample has approximately 100,000 clones in its table, and roughly 90% of those were observed once. Around 6.5% of the sample is in the top ten clones. Sequenced input: peripheral blood. All receptors come from a woman aged 55-75 years with acute or convalescent COVID-19.

The rearrangement links TRBV19 to TRBJ1-1; a weak D match, TRBD1 (5 bases). The CDR3 sequence is 12 residues long. The V gene lost 5 bases and the J gene lost 3 bases, with 7 bases spanning the gap. Germline CDR1 is LNHDA and CDR2 is SQIVND (reference sequence). CDR3 loop: CASSSGHTEAFF. The CDR3 DNA sequence: TGTGCCAGTAGTTCAGGGCACACTGAAGCTTTCTTT.

A few counts support this clone. This chain connects TRBV6-5 to TRBJ2-7; TRBD1 matches 10 bases. Looked up from germline, CDR1 is MNHEY and CDR2 is SVGAGI. The CDR3 has 15 residues. The trim removed 6 bases at V and 6 bases at J, leaving 11 bases unmatched. The CDR3 DNA sequence: TGTGCCAGCAGCCGCCCGGGACAGGGGATGGTCGAGCAGTACTTC. Its protein is CASSRPGQGMVEQYF.

The chain employs TRBV19 and TRBJ2-6, with 10 bases identical to TRBD2. The CDR3 has 17 amino acids. Germline V gene sequence: CDR1 LNHDA, CDR2 SQIVND (reference sequence). The V segment lost 7 bases and the J segment 2 bases; nucleotides outside the gene matches: 8. The CDR3 coding sequence is TGTGCCAGTACCCAAAGAGGACTAGCGGCTGGGGCCAACGTCCTGACTTTC. Amino acids: CASTQRGLAAGANVLTF.

The chain has TRBV5-1 and TRBJ2-2; D gene ambiguous. The ends were cut back, 0 bases at V and 3 bases at J, with 3 bases in the middle. CDR3 length: 13 amino acids. Germline V CDR1 and CDR2: SGHRS, YFSETQ. CDR3 bases: TGCGCCAGCAGCTTGGCGGACACCGGGGAGCTGTTTTTT. Translation gives CASSLADTGELFF. Full variable domain (rest looked up from reference TRBV5-1 and TRBJ2-2): KAGVTQTPRYLIKTRGQQVTLSCSPISGHRSVSWYQQTPGQGLQFLFEYFSETQRNKGNFPGRFSGRQFSNSRSEMNVSTLELGDSALYLCASSLADTGELFFGEGSRLTVL.

This chain connects TRBV27 to TRBJ1-6, with D possibly being TRBD1 (6 bases). The germline V gene encodes CDR1 MNHEY and CDR2 SMNVEV (reference sequence). CDR3 size: 15 residues. Trimming took off 6 bases at V and 6 bases at J, with 15 bases between the two ends. CDR3 sequence: CASRLIEGGNSPLHF. CDR3 bases: TGTGCCAGCAGGCTAATTGAAGGGGGTAATTCACCCCTCCACTTT.

The rearrangement links TRBV12-3 or TRBV12-4 to TRBJ1-1; tentative D call: TRBD1 (5 bases). Trimming removed 3 bases from V and 6 bases from J, with 11 bases in between. The CDR3 extends over 13 amino acids. DNA of the CDR3: TGTGCCAGCAGTTTGGGTCAGGGCGCTGAAGCTTTCTTT. This gives the protein CASSLGQGAEAFF.

The V call is TRBV11-2, the J call TRBJ2-4, with D uncertain. V was clipped by 7 bases and J by 4 bases, with 23 bases between them. The CDR3 spans 17 residues. Germline V gene data show CDR1 as SGHAT and CDR2 as FQNNGV. The CDR3 bases are TGTGCCAGCACCCCCTCGGGTCGTTCGGAAGTTAAAAACATTCAGTACTTC. Residues: CASTPSGRSEVKNIQYF.

In DNA, the CDR3 is TGTGCCAGCAGTGAATGGGCCGCGAACACTGAAGCTTTCTTT. Its translation is CASSEWAANTEAFF. The chain carries TRBV25-1 and TRBJ1-1; D not certain. Germline lookup yields CDR1 MGHDK and CDR2 SYGVNS. V was trimmed by 1 base and J by 1 base, leaving 7 bases between them. The length of the CDR3 is 14 residues.

The V gene is TRBV19, the J gene TRBJ2-4; D might be TRBD1 (6 bases). CDR3 size: 13 residues. V was cut by 7 bases and J by 6 bases, with 13 bases left in between. Germline lookup yields CDR1 LNHDA and CDR2 SQIVND (reference sequence). CDR3 bases: TGTGCCAGTACTCCGGAAGGGGGAAACATTCAGTACTTC. It yields the protein CASTPEGGNIQYF. Complete variable domain (other parts from reference TRBV19 and TRBJ2-4): DGGITQSPKYLFRKEGQNVTLSCEQNLNHDAMYWYRQDPGQGLRLIYYSQIVNDFQKGDIAEGYSVSREKKESFPLTVTSAQKNPTAFYLCASTPEGGNIQYFGAGTRLSVL.

V and J are TRBV7-2 and TRBJ1-3; possible D gene TRBD1, 6 bases. The CDR3 has 15 residues. Germline CDR1 reads SGHTA; CDR2 reads FQGNSA. V was pared by 6 bases and J by 1 base, with 13 bases between. In DNA, the CDR3 is TGTGCCAGCAGTTCCCAGGGGTTTTCTGGAAACACCATATATTTT. Amino acids: CASSSQGFSGNTIYF. Complete variable domain (other parts from reference TRBV7-2 and TRBJ1-3): GAGVSQSPSNKVTEKGKDVELRCDPISGHTALYWYRQSLGQGLEFLIYFQGNSAPDKSGLPSDRFSAERTGGSVSTLTIQRTQQEDSAVYLCASSSQGFSGNTIYFGEGSWLTVV.

This chain's CDR3 is CASSVDLGQGLRDTQYF. The CDR3 DNA reads TGTGCCAGCAGCGTAGATCTGGGACAGGGTCTTAGAGATACGCAGTATTTT. The chain links TRBV9 to TRBJ2-3, with TRBD1 matching over 9 bases. The germline V gene encodes CDR1 SGDLS and CDR2 YYNGEE. This CDR3 region has 17 residues. V dropped 0 bases and J dropped 5; count of bases not matched to a gene: 10.

The V call is TRBV5-1, the J call TRBJ1-2; no definite D call. CDR3 length equals 13 residues. Germline V gene data show CDR1 as SGHRS and CDR2 as YFSETQ. The V end was cut by 0 bases, the J end by 3 bases, with 6 bases between. The CDR3 sequence: CASSLDKDYGYTF. The DNA for the CDR3 is TGCGCCAGCAGCTTGGACAAAGACTATGGCTACACCTTC. Looking up the rest from reference TRBV5-1 and TRBJ1-2 gives the full variable domain: KAGVTQTPRYLIKTRGQQVTLSCSPISGHRSVSWYQQTPGQGLQFLFEYFSETQRNKGNFPGRFSGRQFSNSRSEMNVSTLELGDSALYLCASSLDKDYGYTFGSGTRLTVV.

This clone was detected only once. The genes are TRBV6-1 and TRBJ1-2; D is undetermined. CDR1 and CDR2 from the germline V gene are MNHNS and SASEGT. The germline V and J ends were trimmed by 0 bases and 13 bases, with 6 bases remaining between them. The CDR3 runs to 10 residues. For the CDR3, the DNA is TGTGCCAGCAGTGAAGCGCGGATCACCTTC. It codes for CASSEARITF.

A few counts support this clone. The rearrangement uses TRBV29-1 and TRBJ1-1; TRBD1 aligns across 7 bases. Trimming at V came to 8 bases and at J to 6 bases, leaving 6 bases not matched to a gene. Looked up from germline, CDR1 is SQVTM and CDR2 is ANQGSEA. This CDR3 spans 11 amino acids. DNA of the CDR3: TGCAGCTCGGGCGACAGGGCTGAAGCTTTCTTT. Translating it yields CSSGDRAEAFF.

J is TRBJ2-1 and V is TRBV24-1; 12 bases match TRBD2. V shed 4 bases, J shed 8 bases, and the junction held 8 bases outside the gene matches. The CDR3 runs to 16 residues. Germline CDR1 KGHDR, CDR2 SFDVKD. CDR3 sequence: CATSDPGLAGKDEQFF. DNA of the CDR3: TGTGCCACCAGTGACCCAGGACTAGCGGGAAAGGATGAGCAGTTCTTC.

This clone has just one count. This chain joins TRBV28 and TRBJ1-5; D not certain. V was pared by 5 bases and J by 6 bases, with 14 bases between. Germline V CDR1 and CDR2: MDHEN, SYDVKM. The CDR3 totals 14 residues. CDR3 DNA: TGTGCCAGCAGTGCTTTTTCTGCGGGTCAGCCCCAGCATTTT. Encoded protein: CASSAFSAGQPQHF.

The rearrangement joins TRBV14 to TRBJ2-1; weak D call: TRBD2 (6 bases). This CDR3 is 15 amino acids long. Trimming cost V 4 bases and J 7 bases, with 17 bases left between them. The germline V gene encodes CDR1 SGHDN and CDR2 FVKESK. DNA for the CDR3: TGTGCCAGCAGCCCCCCACGGGGGAGATTGAATGAGCAGTTCTTC. Translated, it gives CASSPPRGRLNEQFF.

This sequence joins TRBV19 and TRBJ1-5, with 8 bases aligning to TRBD1. Germline loops: CDR1 LNHDA, CDR2 SQIVND (reference sequence). The CDR3 sequence is 15 residues long. The junction had 10 bases not matched to a gene; V was cut back by 9 bases and J by 3 bases. The CDR3 loop is CASQTKTGANQPQHF. The CDR3 DNA reads as TGTGCCAGCCAAACCAAGACAGGGGCCAATCAGCCCCAGCATTTT.

The chain employs TRBV5-1 and TRBJ2-1; D not resolved. Trimming removed 3 bases from V and 8 bases from J, with 12 bases in between. Germline V gene sequence: CDR1 SGHRS, CDR2 YFSETQ. This CDR3 comprises 13 residues. The CDR3 reads CASSWSSSYEQFF. CDR3 bases: TGCGCCAGCAGCTGGAGCAGTTCCTATGAGCAGTTCTTC.

The chain employs TRBV28 and TRBJ2-7; weak D call: TRBD2 (6 bases). In germline, CDR1 is MDHEN, CDR2 SYDVKM. V was pared by 9 bases and J by 2 bases, with 17 bases between. The CDR3 is 14 residues long. The CDR3 spells CASITLGGTYEQYF. The CDR3 coding sequence is TGTGCCAGTATCACTCTAGGAGGGACCTACGAGCAGTACTTC.